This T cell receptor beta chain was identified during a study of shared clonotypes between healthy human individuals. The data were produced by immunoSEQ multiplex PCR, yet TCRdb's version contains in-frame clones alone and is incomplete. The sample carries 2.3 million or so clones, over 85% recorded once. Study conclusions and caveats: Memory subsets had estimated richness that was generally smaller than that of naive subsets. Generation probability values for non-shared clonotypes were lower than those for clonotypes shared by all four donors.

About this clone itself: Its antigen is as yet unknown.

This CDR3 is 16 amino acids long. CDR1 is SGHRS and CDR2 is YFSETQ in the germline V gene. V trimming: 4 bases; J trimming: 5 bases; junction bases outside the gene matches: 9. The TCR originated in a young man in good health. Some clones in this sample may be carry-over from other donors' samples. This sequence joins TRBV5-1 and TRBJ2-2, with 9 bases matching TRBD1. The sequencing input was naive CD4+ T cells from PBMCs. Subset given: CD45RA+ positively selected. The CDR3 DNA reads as TGCGCCAGCAGCGTCCTCACAGGGGGCGGTACCGGGGAGCTGTTTTTT. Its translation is CASSVLTGGGTGELFF.